A selection of T cell receptor beta chains follows, all from one sample in a study of T cell changes during pregnancy in multiple sclerosis. Produced via immunoSEQ multiplex PCR; TCRdb's table is partial and in-frame only. The data contain 50,000 to 70,000 clones, 93% of them singletons. The sequences come from peripheral blood, collected after pregnancy. Receptors originate from a female donor with multiple sclerosis, enrolled in a pregnancy study. Both conserved end residues are part of each CDR3. A D gene is named only where the DNA matches it firmly. Only some rows state a clone size, as once, few, many or a class for expanded clones.

len,abundance,d_gene,j_gene,v_gene,CDR3nt,CDR3aa
12,-,TRBD1,TRBJ1-2,TRBV7-9,TGTGCCAGCAGCCGAGGGGGCTTGGGCTACACCTTC,CASSRGGLGYTF
14,-,-,TRBJ2-7,TRBV9,TGTGCCAGCAGCGTAACAGGAACCTCTAAAGAGCAGTACTTC,CASSVTGTSKEQYF
14,-,-,TRBJ2-1,TRBV11-3,TGTGCCAGCAGCTTAGTGGCAGGGTTCGGTGAGCAGTTCTTC,CASSLVAGFGEQFF
16,once,-,TRBJ1-4,TRBV7-7,TGTGCTAGCAGCCCAAGCCTGGGGGGGGATCGCGAAAAACTGTTTTTT,CASSPSLGGDREKLFF
15,-,-,TRBJ2-1,TRBV6-1,TGTGCCAGCAGTGGCAGCGGGACACCGGGAGGTGAGCAGTTCTTC,CASSGSGTPGGEQFF
18,-,TRBD2,TRBJ2-5,TRBV9,TGTGCCAGCAGCGCAGGGACTAGCGGGAACAAGGGGCAAGAGACCCAGTACTTC,CASSAGTSGNKGQETQYF
14,once,TRBD1,TRBJ2-7,TRBV4-3,TGCGCCAGCAGCCAGGACAGGGGACCCTACGAGCAGTACTTC,CASSQDRGPYEQYF
14,-,-,TRBJ2-2,TRBV7-6,TGTGCCAGCAGCCTGGACTCTAACACCGGGGAGCTGTTTTTT,CASSLDSNTGELFF
15,-,TRBD2,TRBJ2-3,TRBV6-5,TGTGCCAGCAGTTTAGCGGGAGGGCCGATTTCGGCGCAGTATTTT,CASSLAGGPISAQYF
14,-,TRBD1,TRBJ1-1,TRBV7-9,TGTGCCAGCAGCTTCCGGGACAGGGGTCGGGAAGCTTTCTTT,CASSFRDRGREAFF
17,few,-,TRBJ1-4,TRBV7-9,TGTGCCAGCAGCTTACATGAAAGGAAGGGGATTAATGAAAAACTGTTTTTT,CASSLHERKGINEKLFF
15,-,TRBD1,TRBJ1-2,TRBV6-5,TGTGCCAGCAGTTGGGATGGGACAGGGGGCTCAGACTACACCTTC,CASSWDGTGGSDYTF
13,-,-,TRBJ1-1,TRBV28,TGTGCCAGCAGTTCAAGAGGGGGCACTGAAGCTTTCTTT,CASSSRGGTEAFF
13,-,TRBD2,TRBJ2-1,TRBV10-3,TGTGCCATTCGGACTAGCGGGAGCGGTGAGCAGTTCTTC,CAIRTSGSGEQFF
10,-,-,TRBJ2-5,TRBV7-3,TGTGCCAGCTTAACGGGGACCCAGTACTTC,CASLTGTQYF
15,-,TRBD1,TRBJ2-7,TRBV6-5,TGTGCCAGCAGTAGAACGAGGGACAGGGTAAGCGAGCAGTACTTC,CASSRTRDRVSEQYF
15,-,-,TRBJ2-1,TRBV7-3,TGTGCCAGCAGCTTAGTCGGGGGCTCCTACAATGAGCAGTTCTTC,CASSLVGGSYNEQFF
20,-,TRBD2,TRBJ2-3,TRBV5-1,TGCGCCAGCAGCCTGGGGACTAGCGGGAGATTTCTTTCACGCACAGATACGCAGTATTTT,CASSLGTSGRFLSRTDTQYF
15,-,TRBD1,TRBJ2-3,TRBV7-9,TGTGCCAGCAGCGGCCGGGACAGATACACAGATACGCAGTATTTT,CASSGRDRYTDTQYF
15,-,TRBD2,TRBJ2-3,TRBV7-3,TGTGCCAGCAGCACATGGGCTAGCGGTGAGGGTTCGCAGTATTTT,CASSTWASGEGSQYF
16,-,TRBD2,TRBJ2-1,TRBV9,TGTGCCAGCAGCGTAGGGTCGCTAGCGGGAACCCATGAGCAGTTCTTC,CASSVGSLAGTHEQFF
17,-,TRBD2,TRBJ2-2,TRBV2,TGTGCCAGCAGCAACCCCAGAGCGGGAGGGCCTTTCGGGGAGCTGTTTTTT,CASSNPRAGGPFGELFF
13,-,TRBD1,TRBJ1-1,TRBV6-1,TGTGCCAGCAGTAGACAGGGGAACACTGAAGCTTTCTTT,CASSRQGNTEAFF
16,-,-,TRBJ1-1,TRBV6-5,TGTGCCAGCAGTTACCTTGCGGGGGGAATGAACACTGAAGCTTTCTTT,CASSYLAGGMNTEAFF
17,-,-,TRBJ2-2,TRBV4-2,TGTGCCAGCAGCCAAGAAAAAGCACGGTGGAACACCGGGGAGCTGTTTTTT,CASSQEKARWNTGELFF
17,-,TRBD1,TRBJ1-1,TRBV28,TGTGCCAGCAGCAGATCAGGGGGCTGGAGGGTGAACACTGAAGCTTTCTTT,CASSRSGGWRVNTEAFF
13,-,TRBD2,TRBJ2-7,TRBV29-1,TGCAGCGTTGTACGAGCGGGGTCCTACGAGCAGTACTTC,CSVVRAGSYEQYF
11,-,-,TRBJ2-1,TRBV5-1,TGCGCCAGCAGCTCGGAGTCTGAGCAGTTCTTC,CASSSESEQFF
14,-,TRBD1,TRBJ1-5,TRBV7-2,TGTGCCAGCAGCGGGACAGGGGGCAATCAGCCCCAGCATTTT,CASSGTGGNQPQHF
15,-,TRBD2,TRBJ2-7,TRBV25-1,TGTGCCAGCAGTGAATTGCTAGCGGGCCCACCGGGGCAGTACTTC,CASSELLAGPPGQYF
12,-,-,TRBJ2-7,TRBV6-6,TGTGCCAGCAGTCCGTGGGGGGTCGAGCAGTACTTC,CASSPWGVEQYF
17,-,TRBD2,TRBJ2-1,TRBV7-6,TGTGCCAGCAGCTTAGTGGGAGCGGGAGAGATATACAATGAGCAGTTCTTC,CASSLVGAGEIYNEQFF
16,-,TRBD1,TRBJ1-5,TRBV7-2,TGTGCCAGCAGCTTAGTAGGACAGGGGTTGGGTCAGCCCCAGCATTTT,CASSLVGQGLGQPQHF
17,-,TRBD2,TRBJ2-1,TRBV2,TGTGCCAGCAGATTTCTAGCGGGCGTCCGAACCTCAGGTGAGCAGTTCTTC,CASRFLAGVRTSGEQFF
13,-,-,TRBJ2-3,TRBV5-4,TGTGCCAGCAGCCTCCCTAGGACAGATACGCAGTATTTT,CASSLPRTDTQYF
15,-,-,TRBJ2-4,TRBV4-3,TGCGCCAGCAGCCAAGATAAAGGCGGGAAAAACATTCAGTACTTC,CASSQDKGGKNIQYF
15,-,TRBD1,TRBJ2-5,TRBV9,TGTGCCAGCAGCGAGGGGACAGGGGGAAGCCAGACCCAGTACTTC,CASSEGTGGSQTQYF
23,once,-,TRBJ2-7,TRBV21-1,TGTGCCAGCAGCTCTTCCGGGGACAGGGAAGGGCTAGCGGGAGGGCCGGGTAGCCGCGAGCAGTACTTC,CASSSSGDREGLAGGPGSREQYF
15,-,TRBD2,TRBJ2-1,TRBV6-1,TGTGCCAGCGTAATGGGACTAGCGGCCTACAATGAGCAGTTCTTC,CASVMGLAAYNEQFF
16,once,-,TRBJ1-3,TRBV4-2,TGTGCCAGCAGCCAAGATCAGAGAGGTTATGGAAACACCATATATTTT,CASSQDQRGYGNTIYF
14,once,-,TRBJ1-1,TRBV7-9,TGTGCCAGCAGGACCTTCAGGGGTAACACTGAAGCTTTCTTT,CASRTFRGNTEAFF
13,-,-,TRBJ1-1,TRBV19,TGTGCCAGTAGTCCCGATCAGGGATCTGAAGCTTTCTTT,CASSPDQGSEAFF
13,-,-,TRBJ1-2,TRBV13,TGTGCCAGCAGCTCCGATGGCGGGCGTGGCTACACCTTC,CASSSDGGRGYTF
15,-,-,TRBJ1-5,TRBV7-9,TGTGCCAGCAGCTTAGGTCCAGGGCTCAATCAGCCCCAGCATTTT,CASSLGPGLNQPQHF
15,once,TRBD2,TRBJ2-7,TRBV7-2,TGTGCCAGCAGCCAGTTAGCGGGAGCGTTGTACGAGCAGTACTTC,CASSQLAGALYEQYF
18,-,TRBD2,TRBJ2-7,TRBV14,TGTGCCAGCAGCCAAGGAAGGCTAGCGGGGGACCTTCGGGGGGAGCAGTACTTC,CASSQGRLAGDLRGEQYF
16,-,TRBD2,TRBJ2-1,TRBV5-6,TGTGCCAGTTCTCACTCACTAGCGGGAGATTGGTATGAGCAGTTCTTC,CASSHSLAGDWYEQFF
16,-,TRBD1,TRBJ2-3,TRBV25-1,TGTGCCAGCAGTGAAGACCGACAGGGTATCGCAGATACGCAGTATTTT,CASSEDRQGIADTQYF
16,-,-,TRBJ2-5,TRBV27,TGTGCCAGCAGTTTATCGTGGTCAGGGGTGGCAGAGACCCAGTACTTC,CASSLSWSGVAETQYF
15,-,TRBD2,TRBJ2-2,TRBV6-5,TGTGCCAGCAGACAACTAGCGGGAGGGACCGGGGAGCTGTTTTTT,CASRQLAGGTGELFF
12,-,-,TRBJ2-5,TRBV29-1,TGCAGCTACGCTGATGCGGGGGAGACCCAGTACTTC,CSYADAGETQYF
14,-,-,TRBJ2-5,TRBV7-2,TGTGCCAGCAGTTCGGGGGGCGGGCAAGAGACCCAGTACTTC,CASSSGGGQETQYF
14,-,TRBD1,TRBJ2-1,TRBV6-6,TGTGCCAGTTTGGGACAGGGGTTCCCAATGCAGCAGTTCTTC,CASLGQGFPMQQFF
14,-,TRBD2,TRBJ2-2,TRBV15,TGTGCCACCCAGCGGGAGGGCCGTATCGGGGAGCTGTTTTTT,CATQREGRIGELFF
15,-,TRBD2,TRBJ2-1,TRBV2,TGTGCCAGCAGGGAGGGACTAGCGGGACACAATGAGCAGTTCTTC,CASREGLAGHNEQFF